One sample yielded the 26 T cell receptor beta chains listed below, sequenced in a study of cytomegalovirus exposure and HLA in healthy donors (dated by TCRdb to 2017 to 2019). Library creation used the immunoSEQ multiplex PCR assay. For the multiplex PCR, a mixture combining 60 forward primers for TCR Vbeta segments and 13 reverse primers for TCR Jbeta segments was used. TCRdb mirrors the immuneACCESS table, restricted to in-frame sequences. Some clones are absent from its copies; in checked studies, under half trace to an unresolved V gene, and the reason for the others is unknown. This sample lists roughly 100,000 clones; 65% to 90% were detected once. The top ten hold 6.5% to 7% of the sample. Sequencing used PBMCs. The source of these receptors is a man aged 25-40 years in good health and CMV-seropositive.

The gene calls are TRBV6-4 and TRBJ1-5, with TRBD1 matching over 10 bases. The germline V gene has CDR1 MRHNA and CDR2 SNTAGT. Trimming cost V 7 bases and J 2 bases; bases outside gene matches: 11. The CDR3 length is 17 residues. The CDR3 coding sequence is TGTGCCAGCACCTCGGGGGACAGGGGAAGGGGCAATCAGCCCCAGCATTTT. Protein product: CASTSGDRGRGNQPQHF.

The V and J genes are TRBV9 and TRBJ2-1; maybe TRBD2 (5 bases). This CDR3 contains 16 residues. Germline V gives CDR1 SGDLS, CDR2 YYNGEE. Deletions cut 0 bases from V and 2 bases from J, with 12 bases between. The chain's CDR3 is CASSVAGGYTYNEQFF. CDR3 in DNA: TGTGCCAGCAGCGTAGCCGGCGGGTATACCTACAATGAGCAGTTCTTC.

The chain joins TRBV18 to TRBJ2-7; 8 nucleotides agree with TRBD1. The CDR3 runs 14 residues. The germline CDR1 and CDR2 sequences are KGHSH and LQKENI. V shed 6 bases and J 1 base; nucleotides not matched to a gene: 5. As DNA, the CDR3 is TGTGCCAGCTCGGGGGGACAGGCGTCCTACGAGCAGTACTTC. This codes for CASSGGQASYEQYF.

The chain carries TRBV30 and TRBJ1-2; TRBD1 matches at 9 bases. J was trimmed by 6 bases and V by 5 bases; bases with no gene match: 4. Germline V lookup: CDR1 GTSNPN, CDR2 SVGIG (reference sequence). The CDR3 has 12 amino acids. CDR3 in DNA: TGTGCCTGGTACAGGGGGCTTGATGGCTACACCTTC. The encoded protein is CAWYRGLDGYTF.

This clone occurred once. V usage is TRBV5-1 and J usage is TRBJ2-2, with TRBD1 identical over 8 bases. CDR3 length: 15 amino acids. The ends lost 3 bases at V and 7 bases at J; junction bases unmatched: 8. From germline, CDR1 is SGHRS and CDR2 YFSETQ. CDR3 bases: TGCGCCAGCAGCTCAGGGACAGGTGTCGGCGGGGAGCTGTTTTTT. It yields the protein CASSSGTGVGGELFF.

This clone came up a few times. This chain connects TRBV7-2 to TRBJ2-1; no clear D. The CDR3 runs to 11 residues. The V end lost 6 bases, the J end lost 3 bases, and 3 bases lay between the germline ends. The V gene's germline CDR1 is SGHTA and CDR2 FQGNSA. The CDR3 is CASSYYNEQFF. The CDR3, as DNA: TGTGCCAGCAGTTACTACAATGAGCAGTTCTTC.

The chain couples TRBV7-9 to TRBJ2-3, with D possibly matching TRBD1 (5 bases). This CDR3 region has 16 residues. Germline loops: CDR1 SEHNR, CDR2 FQNEAQ (reference sequence). V was cut by 5 bases and J by 2 bases, with 17 bases left in between. In DNA, the CDR3 is TGTGCCAGCAGCCCTTTTGGGATGGGGCTCACAGATACGCAGTATTTT. Amino acid sequence: CASSPFGMGLTDTQYF.

This clone was detected only once. The J gene is TRBJ1-2, the V gene TRBV18, with D maybe TRBD1 (5 bases). V was clipped by 3 bases and J by 4 bases, with 12 bases between them. CDR1 is KGHSH, CDR2 LQKENI, per germline. CDR3 length: 14 residues. The CDR3 DNA reads as TGTGCCAGCTCACCTAATGCCCAGGGCTATGGCTACACCTTC. This gives the protein CASSPNAQGYGYTF.

The rearrangement joins TRBV5-1 to TRBJ1-4; D is perhaps TRBD1 (6 bases). V shed 5 bases and J shed 8 bases, with 16 bases lying between them. CDR1 is SGHRS, CDR2 YFSETQ, per germline. The CDR3 runs 14 residues. The CDR3 loop is CASRDGQGREKLFF. The CDR3 nucleotides read TGCGCCAGCAGGGACGGGCAGGGGCGAGAAAAACTGTTTTTT.

CDR3 nucleotides: TGCGCCAGCAGCTACCGGCAGGCAACTAATGAAAAACTGTTTTTT. This gives the protein CASSYRQATNEKLFF. The chain couples TRBV5-1 to TRBJ1-4; D remains unclear. CDR3 length: 15 residues. Germline V gene lookup returns CDR1 SGHRS and CDR2 YFSETQ. V was shortened by 3 bases and J by 0 bases, with 9 bases between the two germline ends.

The chain links TRBV11-2 to TRBJ2-2; no clear D. Per germline, CDR1 SGHAT and CDR2 FQNNGV. Trimming cost V 7 bases and J 2 bases, with 17 bases left between them. This CDR3 spans 16 amino acids. CDR3 region: CASTPWRTENTGELFF. Here the CDR3 DNA reads TGTGCCAGCACCCCGTGGCGCACAGAAAACACCGGGGAGCTGTTTTTT.

This chain connects TRBV4-3 to TRBJ1-6, with 7 bases matching TRBD1. J lost 3 bases, V lost 2 bases, and 4 bases had no gene match. The CDR3 length is 16 residues. Germline V gene sequence: CDR1 LGHNA, CDR2 YSLEER. The CDR3 region has the DNA TGCGCCAGCAGCCAAAGCAGGGGGTTCTATAATTCACCCCTCCACTTT. Translation: CASSQSRGFYNSPLHF.

As concerns this clone: Because it lacks the conserved phenylalanine or tryptophan at the end, this CDR3 is likely a read error. It is unclear where the CDR3 begins or ends on the DNA, so no DNA is shown, and the CDR3 is as TCRdb lists it. The V and J genes are TRBV5-6 and TRBJ2-2; the table gives TRBD1 as D, unverified against the DNA. The CDR3 numbers 12 amino acids, ends counted. Germline-derived CDR1 and CDR2 are SGHDT and YYEEEE. The CDR3 protein is CASSLFGGQSFS.

This clone is medium-sized within its sample. CDR3 nucleotides: TGCGCCAGCAGCCAAGAAGACGGGGGGCAGGGCAGTGAAAAACTGTTTTTT. This translates into CASSQEDGGQGSEKLFF. The chain combines TRBV4-1 with TRBJ1-4; a weak D match, TRBD1 (6 bases). The V end lost 0 bases, the J end lost 7 bases, and 18 bases lay between the germline ends. Germline V gene data show CDR1 as MGHRA and CDR2 as YSYEKL. There are 17 residues in the CDR3.

Points on this clone: The sample has other DNA sequences that encode this CDR3 too. The chain carries TRBV29-1 and TRBJ1-4; TRBD1 agrees at 10 bases. The V gene end was trimmed by 6 bases and the J gene end by 5 bases; junction bases not matched to a gene: 3. Per the germline V gene, CDR1 is SQVTM and CDR2 is ANQGSEA. This CDR3 comprises 13 residues. The CDR3 protein is CSVGQGRNEKLFF. The DNA of the CDR3 is TGCAGCGTGGGACAGGGGCGGAATGAAAAACTGTTTTTT.

The genes are TRBV11-3 and TRBJ2-1; 7 nucleotides align to TRBD2. This CDR3 has 14 amino acids. Trimming removed 1 base from V and 3 bases from J; junction bases left unmatched: 0. Germline CDR1 SGHNT, CDR2 YENEEA. CDR3 sequence (DNA): TGTGCCAGCAGCTTAGCGGGGGGCTACAATGAGCAGTTCTTC. Translated: CASSLAGGYNEQFF. The entire variable domain, with the rest obtained from reference TRBV11-3 and TRBJ2-1, is as follows: EAGVVQSPRYKIIEKKQPVAFWCNPISGHNTLYWYLQNLGQGPELLIRYENEEAVDDSQLPKDRFSAERLKGVDSTLKIQPAELGDSAVYLCASSLAGGYNEQFFGPGTRLTVL.

The V call is TRBV10-2, the J call TRBJ1-5; 7 bases match TRBD1. CDR3 size: 18 residues. Germline V gene data show CDR1 as WSHSY and CDR2 as SAAADI. V trimming: 6 bases; J trimming: 0 bases; junction bases outside the gene matches: 14. CDR3 coding DNA: TGCGCCAGCAGCGGATCTGACAGGGCCCTCTATAGCAATCAGCCCCAGCATTTT. It yields the protein CASSGSDRALYSNQPQHF.

The rearrangement joins TRBV10-2 to TRBJ2-5; tentative D call: TRBD1 (5 bases). The CDR3 is made up of 13 amino acids. Trimming shortened V by 6 bases and J by 1 base, and 9 bases separated the two germline ends. Germline CDR1 and CDR2: WSHSY and SAAADI. As DNA, the CDR3 is TGCGCCAGCAGGGGAAGGGGCCAAGAGACCCAGTACTTC. This codes for CASRGRGQETQYF.

This chain links TRBV28 with TRBJ1-5; D not resolved. Trimming removed 3 bases from V and 7 bases from J, with 13 bases in between. CDR3 length: 14 residues. Germline assignment: CDR1 MDHEN and CDR2 SYDVKM. The CDR3 nucleotides read TGTGCCAGCAGTTTGAGCGGAGGCGGACAGCCCCAGCATTTT. Protein product: CASSLSGGGQPQHF.

The table lists this clone with a few counts. The J gene is TRBJ2-7, the V gene TRBV6-6; D uncertain. The ends were cut back, 6 bases at V and 6 bases at J, with 12 bases in the middle. Germline V CDR1 and CDR2: MNHNY, SVGAGI (reference sequence). CDR3 length: 12 amino acids. The CDR3 here is CASSSSVSEQYF. CDR3 DNA sequence: TGTGCCAGCAGCTCTTCGGTATCCGAGCAGTACTTC.

This clone was seen just once. The chain couples TRBV2 to TRBJ1-1; D may be TRBD1 (6 bases). Germline-derived CDR1 and CDR2 are SNHLY and FYNNEI. CDR3 size: 14 residues. V shed 3 bases and J shed 5 bases, with 13 bases lying between them. The CDR3 coding sequence is TGTGCCAGCAGTGAGTTGGGGGCGATTACTGAAGCTTTCTTT. This translates into CASSELGAITEAFF.

The rearrangement joins TRBV28 to TRBJ1-1; D gene ambiguous. The CDR3 is 12 residues long. Germline CDR1 MDHEN, CDR2 SYDVKM. The ends were cut back, 3 bases at V and 8 bases at J, with 10 bases in the middle. CDR3 in amino acids: CASSLSPGEAFF. The CDR3 DNA reads TGTGCCAGCAGTTTGTCCCCGGGGGAAGCTTTCTTT.

This chain connects TRBV27 to TRBJ2-7; 7 bases match TRBD1. This CDR3 region has 14 residues. J gave up 7 bases and V 5 bases, and 11 bases lay outside the gene matches. Per the germline V gene, CDR1 is MNHEY and CDR2 is SMNVEV (reference sequence). The CDR3 protein is CASSQLDRVGEQYF. The CDR3 DNA follows: TGTGCCAGCAGTCAGTTAGACAGGGTAGGGGAGCAGTACTTC.

The gene calls are TRBV7-2 and TRBJ1-4; D gene uncertain. The V gene's germline CDR1 is SGHTA and CDR2 FQGNSA. There are 13 residues in the CDR3. The ends were cut back, 1 base at V and 7 bases at J, with 7 bases in the middle. CDR3 amino acids: CASSLGPFEKLFF. CDR3 DNA sequence: TGTGCCAGCAGCTTAGGGCCGTTTGAAAAACTGTTTTTT. The variable domain in full, completed from reference TRBV7-2 and TRBJ1-4, reads GAGVSQSPSNKVTEKGKDVELRCDPISGHTALYWYRQSLGQGLEFLIYFQGNSAPDKSGLPSDRFSAERTGGSVSTLTIQRTQQEDSAVYLCASSLGPFEKLFFGSGTQLSVL.

The V and J genes are TRBV30 and TRBJ2-2, with 12 bases fitting TRBD2. CDR3 length: 14 amino acids. The germline CDR1 and CDR2 sequences are GTSNPN and SVGIG (reference sequence). With V trimmed by 2 bases and J by 6 bases, 1 base remained unmatched. CDR3 nucleotides: TGTGCCTGGAGTTGGACTAGCGGGGCCGGGGAGCTGTTTTTT. This sequence encodes CAWSWTSGAGELFF.

The chain is built from TRBV10-3 and TRBJ2-7, with 11 bases fitting TRBD2. The junction had 5 bases not matched to a gene; V was cut back by 0 bases and J by 4 bases. This CDR3 is 16 amino acids long. The germline V gene has CDR1 ENHRY and CDR2 SYGVKD. The CDR3 coding sequence is TGTGCCATCAGTGAGTCAGCTAGCGGGGGGCGTTACGAGCAGTACTTC. It specifies CAISESASGGRYEQYF.